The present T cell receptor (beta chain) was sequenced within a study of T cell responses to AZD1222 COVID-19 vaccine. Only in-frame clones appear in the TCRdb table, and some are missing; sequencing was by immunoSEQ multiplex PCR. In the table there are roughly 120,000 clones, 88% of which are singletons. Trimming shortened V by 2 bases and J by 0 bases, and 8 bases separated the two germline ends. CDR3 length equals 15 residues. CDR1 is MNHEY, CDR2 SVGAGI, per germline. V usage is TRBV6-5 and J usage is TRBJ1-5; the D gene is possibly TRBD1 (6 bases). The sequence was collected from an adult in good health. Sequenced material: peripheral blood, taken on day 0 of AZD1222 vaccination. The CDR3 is CASSYGRGSNQPQHF. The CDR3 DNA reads TGTGCCAGCAGTTACGGCAGGGGTAGCAATCAGCCCCAGCATTTT.